Below are 6 T cell receptor beta chains sequenced from a single sample in a study of cytomegalovirus exposure and HLA in healthy donors. PCR amplification relied on 60 Vbeta primers (plus 13 Jbeta primers). Clones were read by immunoSEQ multiplex PCR, and TCRdb kept only the in-frame ones, dropping some. The sample records about 140,000 clones, roughly 86% being singletons. The sequenced material came from PBMCs. These receptors were taken from a man younger than 35 in good health and CMV-seropositive.

The J gene is TRBJ2-7, the V gene TRBV28; possible D gene TRBD1, 5 bases. Trimming removed 6 bases at V and 6 bases at J, with 15 bases between. The CDR3 covers 13 residues. The germline gives CDR1 MDHEN, CDR2 SYDVKM. The CDR3 spells CASRTPQGGEQYF. In nucleotides, the CDR3 is TGTGCCAGCAGGACACCCCAGGGCGGCGAGCAGTACTTC.

This chain uses TRBV28 with TRBJ1-1; 7 bases align to TRBD1. Germline V CDR1 and CDR2: MDHEN, SYDVKM. V shed 3 bases, J shed 4 bases, and the junction held 5 bases outside the gene matches. This CDR3 spans 14 amino acids. The CDR3 spells CASSLTGLSTEAFF. CDR3 DNA sequence: TGTGCCAGCAGTTTGACAGGGCTCAGCACTGAAGCTTTCTTT.

The chain combines TRBV5-1 with TRBJ2-7; 16 positions agree with TRBD2. This CDR3 spans 19 amino acids. Germline CDR1 and CDR2: SGHRS and YFSETQ. After removal of 3 bases from V and 0 bases from J, the junction contained 9 bases not matched to a gene. Here the CDR3 reads CASSSPGTSGRDSSYEQYF. Here the CDR3 DNA reads TGCGCCAGCAGCTCCCCCGGGACTAGCGGGAGGGATAGCTCCTACGAGCAGTACTTC.

The chain combines TRBV11-2 with TRBJ2-5; TRBD2 is a possible D gene (7 bases). CDR1 and CDR2 (germline): SGHAT, FQNNGV. Trimming stripped 5 bases from V and 4 bases from J, with 17 bases between. The CDR3 has 15 residues. Here the CDR3 reads CASSPPGGGGETQYF. As DNA, the CDR3 is TGTGCCAGCAGCCCCCCTGGGGGCGGGGGAGAGACCCAGTACTTC.

The rearrangement links TRBV18 to TRBJ1-1, with D tentatively TRBD1 (6 bases). This CDR3 is built from 13 residues. Germline CDR1 reads KGHSH; CDR2 reads LQKENI. Trimming took 3 bases from V and 4 from J, leaving 9 bases between them. Here the CDR3 DNA reads TGTGCCAGCTCACCTACAGGGTTCACTGAAGCTTTCTTT. Translating gives CASSPTGFTEAFF.

The CDR3 bases are TGTGCCAGCTCCCGCGGACAGGGGGAGACCCAGTACTTC. Translating it yields CASSRGQGETQYF. The genes are TRBV18 and TRBJ2-5, with TRBD1 matching over 9 bases. The V segment lost 6 bases and the J segment 5 bases; nucleotides outside the gene matches: 4. Germline V CDR1 and CDR2: KGHSH, LQKENI. This CDR3 contains 13 residues.